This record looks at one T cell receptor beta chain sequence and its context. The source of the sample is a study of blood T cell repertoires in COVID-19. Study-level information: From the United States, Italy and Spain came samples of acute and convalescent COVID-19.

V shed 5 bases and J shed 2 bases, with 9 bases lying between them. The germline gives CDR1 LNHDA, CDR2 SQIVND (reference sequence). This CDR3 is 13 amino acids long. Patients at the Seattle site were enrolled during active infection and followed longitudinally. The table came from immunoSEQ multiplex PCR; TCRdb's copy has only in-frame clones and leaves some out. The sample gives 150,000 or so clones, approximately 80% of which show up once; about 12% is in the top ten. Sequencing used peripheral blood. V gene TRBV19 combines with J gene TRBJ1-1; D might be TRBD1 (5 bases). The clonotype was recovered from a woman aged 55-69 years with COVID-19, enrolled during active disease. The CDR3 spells CASSLGLNTEAFF. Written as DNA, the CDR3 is TGTGCCAGTAGTTTGGGACTAAACACTGAAGCTTTCTTT. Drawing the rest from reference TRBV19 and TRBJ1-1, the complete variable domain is DGGITQSPKYLFRKEGQNVTLSCEQNLNHDAMYWYRQDPGQGLRLIYYSQIVNDFQKGDIAEGYSVSREKKESFPLTVTSAQKNPTAFYLCASSLGLNTEAFFGQGTRLTVV.